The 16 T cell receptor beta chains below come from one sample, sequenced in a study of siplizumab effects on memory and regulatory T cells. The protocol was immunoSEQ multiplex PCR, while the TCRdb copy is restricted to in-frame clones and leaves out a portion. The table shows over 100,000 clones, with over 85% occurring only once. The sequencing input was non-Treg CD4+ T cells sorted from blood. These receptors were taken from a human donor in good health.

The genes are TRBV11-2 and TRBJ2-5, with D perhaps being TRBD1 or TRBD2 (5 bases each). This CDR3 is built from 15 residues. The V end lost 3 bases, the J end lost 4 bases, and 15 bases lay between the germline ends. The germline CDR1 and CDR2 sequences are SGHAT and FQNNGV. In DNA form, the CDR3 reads TGTGCCAGCAGCTTTGGGACGGCCTCTGGAGAGACCCAGTACTTC. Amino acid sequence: CASSFGTASGETQYF.

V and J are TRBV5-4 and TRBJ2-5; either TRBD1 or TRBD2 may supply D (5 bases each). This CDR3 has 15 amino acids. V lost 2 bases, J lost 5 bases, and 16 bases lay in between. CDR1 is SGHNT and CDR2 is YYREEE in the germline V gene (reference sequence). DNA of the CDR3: TGTGCCAGCAGCTTTTCGTTGGGGGAATGGGAGACCCAGTACTTC. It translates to CASSFSLGEWETQYF.

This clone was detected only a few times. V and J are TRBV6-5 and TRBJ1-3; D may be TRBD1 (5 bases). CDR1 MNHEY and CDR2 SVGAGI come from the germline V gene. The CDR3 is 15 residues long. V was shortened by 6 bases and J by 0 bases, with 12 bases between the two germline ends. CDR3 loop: CASRPTGYSGNTIYF. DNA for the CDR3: TGTGCCAGCAGACCTACAGGTTACTCTGGAAACACCATATATTTT.

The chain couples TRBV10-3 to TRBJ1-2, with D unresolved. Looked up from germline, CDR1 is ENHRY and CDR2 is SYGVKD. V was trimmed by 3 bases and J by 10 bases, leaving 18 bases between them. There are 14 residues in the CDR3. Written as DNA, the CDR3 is TGTGCCATCAGTGATAAGGGTGACTACGGCAACTACACCTTC. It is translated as CAISDKGDYGNYTF.

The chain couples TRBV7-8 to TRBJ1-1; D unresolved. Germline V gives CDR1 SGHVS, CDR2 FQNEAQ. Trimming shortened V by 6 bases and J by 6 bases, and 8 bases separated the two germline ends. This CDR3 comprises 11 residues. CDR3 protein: CASRTTSEAFF. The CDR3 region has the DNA TGTGCCAGCAGGACCACCTCTGAAGCTTTCTTT.

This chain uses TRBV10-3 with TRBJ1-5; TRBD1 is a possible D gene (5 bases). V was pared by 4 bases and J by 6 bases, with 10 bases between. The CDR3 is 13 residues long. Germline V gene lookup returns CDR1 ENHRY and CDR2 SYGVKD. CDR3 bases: TGTGCCATCAGTGTTGGGGCTGGTCAGCCCCAGCATTTT. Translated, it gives CAISVGAGQPQHF.

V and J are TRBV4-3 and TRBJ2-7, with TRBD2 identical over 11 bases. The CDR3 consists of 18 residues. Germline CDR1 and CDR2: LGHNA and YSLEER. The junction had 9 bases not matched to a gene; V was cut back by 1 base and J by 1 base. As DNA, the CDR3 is TGCGCCAGCAGCCAAGGCACTCTAGCGGGGGGCGGTTCCTACGAGCAGTACTTC. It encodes CASSQGTLAGGGSYEQYF.

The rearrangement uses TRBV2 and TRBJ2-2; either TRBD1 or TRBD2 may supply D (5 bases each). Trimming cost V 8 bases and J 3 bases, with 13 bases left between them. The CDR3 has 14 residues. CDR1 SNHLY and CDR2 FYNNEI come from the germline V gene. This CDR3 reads CASLLAGYTGELFF. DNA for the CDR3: TGTGCCAGCCTCCTAGCAGGGTACACCGGGGAGCTGTTTTTT.

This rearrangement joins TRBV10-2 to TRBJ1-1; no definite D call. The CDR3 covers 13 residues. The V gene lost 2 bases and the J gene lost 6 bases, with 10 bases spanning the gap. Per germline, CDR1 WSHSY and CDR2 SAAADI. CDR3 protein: CASSEPPRPEAFF. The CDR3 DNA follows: TGCGCCAGCAGTGAGCCTCCAAGACCTGAAGCTTTCTTT.

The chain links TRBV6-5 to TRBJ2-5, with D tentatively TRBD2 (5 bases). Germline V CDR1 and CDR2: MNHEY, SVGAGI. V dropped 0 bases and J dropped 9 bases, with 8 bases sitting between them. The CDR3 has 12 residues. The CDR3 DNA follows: TGTGCCAGCAGTTACTCTTTCGGGGCCCAGTACTTC. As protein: CASSYSFGAQYF.

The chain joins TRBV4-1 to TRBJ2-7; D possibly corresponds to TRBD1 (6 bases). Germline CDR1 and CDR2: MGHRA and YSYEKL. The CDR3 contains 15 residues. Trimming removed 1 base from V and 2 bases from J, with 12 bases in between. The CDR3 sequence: CASSQADSLPYEQYF. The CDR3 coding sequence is TGCGCCAGCAGCCAAGCGGACAGTCTTCCCTACGAGCAGTACTTC.

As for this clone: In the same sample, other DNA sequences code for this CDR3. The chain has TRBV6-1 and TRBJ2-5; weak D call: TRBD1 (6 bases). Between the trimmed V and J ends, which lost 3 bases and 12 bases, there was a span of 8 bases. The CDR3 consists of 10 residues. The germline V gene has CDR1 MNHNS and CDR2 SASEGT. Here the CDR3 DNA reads TGTGCCAGCAGTGAGGGGGCGAAGTACTTC. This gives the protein CASSEGAKYF.

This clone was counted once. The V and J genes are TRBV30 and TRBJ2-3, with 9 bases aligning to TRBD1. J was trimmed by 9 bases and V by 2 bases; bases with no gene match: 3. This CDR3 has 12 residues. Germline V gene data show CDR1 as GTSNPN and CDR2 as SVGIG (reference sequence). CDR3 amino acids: CAWSQQGATQYF. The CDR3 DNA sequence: TGTGCCTGGAGTCAACAGGGGGCAACGCAGTATTTT.

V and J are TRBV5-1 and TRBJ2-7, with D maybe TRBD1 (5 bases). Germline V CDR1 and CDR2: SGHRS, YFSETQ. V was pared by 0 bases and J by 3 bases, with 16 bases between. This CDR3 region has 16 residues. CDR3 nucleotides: TGCGCCAGCAGCTTGGGGTTCGGGCAGGGCATCTACGAGCAGTACTTC. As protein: CASSLGFGQGIYEQYF.

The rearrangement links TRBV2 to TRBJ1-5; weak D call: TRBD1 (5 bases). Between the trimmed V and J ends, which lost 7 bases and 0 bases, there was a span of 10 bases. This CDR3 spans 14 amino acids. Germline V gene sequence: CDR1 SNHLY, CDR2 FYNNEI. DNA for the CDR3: TGTGCCAGCAAACAGGAGTATAGCAATCAGCCCCAGCATTTT. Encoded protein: CASKQEYSNQPQHF.

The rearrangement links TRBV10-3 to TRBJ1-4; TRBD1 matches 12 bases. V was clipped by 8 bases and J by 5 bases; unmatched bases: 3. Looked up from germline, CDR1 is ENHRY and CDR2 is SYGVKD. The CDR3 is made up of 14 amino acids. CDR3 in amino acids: CAIGGQGANEKLFF. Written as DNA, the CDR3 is TGTGCCATCGGGGGACAGGGGGCGAATGAAAAACTGTTTTTT.